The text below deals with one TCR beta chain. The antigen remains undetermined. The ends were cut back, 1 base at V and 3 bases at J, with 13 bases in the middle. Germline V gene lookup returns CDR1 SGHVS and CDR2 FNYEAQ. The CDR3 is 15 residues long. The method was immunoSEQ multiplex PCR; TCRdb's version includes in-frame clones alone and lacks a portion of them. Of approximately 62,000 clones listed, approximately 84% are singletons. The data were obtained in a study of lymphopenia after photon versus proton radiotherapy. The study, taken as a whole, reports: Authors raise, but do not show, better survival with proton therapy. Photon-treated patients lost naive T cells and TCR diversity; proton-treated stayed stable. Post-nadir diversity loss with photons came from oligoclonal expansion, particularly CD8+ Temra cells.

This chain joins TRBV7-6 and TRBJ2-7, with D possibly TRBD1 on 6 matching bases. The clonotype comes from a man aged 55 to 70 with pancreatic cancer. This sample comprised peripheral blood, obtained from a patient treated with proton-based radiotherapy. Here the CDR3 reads CASSLGQGTSYEQYF. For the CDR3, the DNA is TGTGCCAGCAGCTTAGGGCAGGGGACGAGCTACGAGCAGTACTTC.